The 20 T cell receptor beta chains in this list originate from one sample, sequenced in a study of cytomegalovirus exposure and HLA in healthy donors. Amplification used 60 Vbeta primers and 13 Jbeta primers. Clones were sequenced by immunoSEQ multiplex PCR, and TCRdb holds only the in-frame ones, with some missing. The sample contains 250,000 to 350,000 clones, about 75% of which appear only once. Material: PBMCs. Receptor source: a female donor in good health and CMV-seronegative.

The V and J genes are TRBV28 and TRBJ1-5; D is unclear. CDR1 and CDR2 (germline): MDHEN, SYDVKM. V was trimmed by 2 bases and J by 6 bases, leaving 11 bases between them. This CDR3 region has 14 residues. Here the CDR3 reads CASSLVMSFQPQHF. The CDR3 nucleotides are TGTGCCAGCAGTTTAGTTATGAGTTTTCAGCCCCAGCATTTT.

The chain couples TRBV7-9 to TRBJ2-5; D possibly corresponds to TRBD1 (6 bases). The J call is in doubt because the DNA end fits TRBJ2-7 better. The CDR3 is made up of 14 amino acids. Germline loops: CDR1 SEHNR, CDR2 FQNEAQ (reference sequence). The chain's CDR3 is CASSPPGTPYEQYF. Here the CDR3 DNA reads TGTGCCAGCAGCCCCCCCGGGACACCCTACGAGCAGTACTTC.

The chain carries TRBV6-1 and TRBJ2-3; D possibly corresponds to TRBD2 (5 bases). CDR3 length equals 12 residues. CDR1 and CDR2 (germline): MNHNS, SASEGT. V lost 6 bases to trimming and J lost 4 bases, with 8 bases between them. Here the CDR3 reads CASRVGADTQYF. The CDR3 DNA is TGTGCCAGCAGGGTGGGAGCAGATACGCAGTATTTT.

V is TRBV28 and J is TRBJ2-3; possibly TRBD1 for D (6 bases). V lost 0 bases and J 4 bases, leaving 11 bases between the germline ends. Germline-derived CDR1 and CDR2 are MDHEN and SYDVKM. The CDR3 sequence is 15 residues long. This chain's CDR3 is CASSLWYRVPDTQYF. The CDR3 region has the DNA TGTGCCAGCAGTTTATGGTACAGGGTGCCAGATACGCAGTATTTT.

This chain joins TRBV30 and TRBJ2-3; D is possibly TRBD2 (7 bases). Germline V gene data show CDR1 as GTSNPN and CDR2 as SVGIG (reference sequence). CDR3 length equals 15 residues. Trimming left V 1 base short and J 4 bases short, with 15 bases between. The CDR3 is CAWSGAVGGADTQYF. The CDR3 bases are TGTGCCTGGAGTGGCGCCGTAGGGGGGGCAGATACGCAGTATTTT.

In DNA form, the CDR3 reads TGCGCCAGCAGCTTGTATACAGGGGGCTATGGCTACACCTTC. Translated: CASSLYTGGYGYTF. This rearrangement joins TRBV5-1 to TRBJ1-2; 8 bases are shared with TRBD1. After removal of 1 base from V and 4 bases from J, the junction contained 3 bases not matched to a gene. The CDR3 spans 14 residues. Germline V gene data show CDR1 as SGHRS and CDR2 as YFSETQ.

The CDR3 DNA follows: TGTGCCAGCAGCTTTTTTTTGGGGGCAACAGATACGCAGTATTTT. This codes for CASSFFLGATDTQYF. The chain joins TRBV7-9 to TRBJ2-3; a possible D gene is TRBD1 (6 bases). The V gene lost 3 bases and the J gene lost 3 bases, with 13 bases spanning the gap. Germline assignment: CDR1 SEHNR and CDR2 FQNEAQ (reference sequence). The CDR3 is 15 residues long.

This clone was seen a handful of times. The chain combines TRBV10-2 with TRBJ1-1; 9 bases line up with TRBD1. This CDR3 has 13 residues. J was trimmed by 3 bases and V by 5 bases; bases with no gene match: 1. The germline V gene has CDR1 WSHSY and CDR2 SAAADI. The CDR3 sequence: CASSWTGDTEAFF. As DNA, the CDR3 is TGCGCCAGCAGTTGGACAGGGGACACTGAAGCTTTCTTT.

A note on this clone: A read error may produce the germline difference seen at one junction end. The chain combines TRBV6-5 with TRBJ2-7; a possible D gene is TRBD2 (5 bases). The germline V gene encodes CDR1 MNHEY and CDR2 SVGAGI. The CDR3 runs to 13 residues. The CDR3 nucleotides are TGTGCCAGCAGTGACTCCCCGGGATACGAGCAGTACTTC. Translation gives CASSDSPGYEQYF.

This chain uses TRBV30 with TRBJ2-1, with 13 bases that match TRBD2. Losses at the gene ends were 3 bases for V and 4 bases for J; bases not matched to a gene: 3. Per germline, CDR1 GTSNPN and CDR2 SVGIG (reference sequence). CDR3 length: 15 residues. This CDR3 reads CAWSPTSGRYNEQFF. The DNA of the CDR3 is TGTGCCTGGAGCCCGACTAGCGGGAGGTACAATGAGCAGTTCTTC.

This rearrangement joins TRBV5-1 to TRBJ2-5; 9 bases are shared with TRBD1. V was pared by 0 bases and J by 4 bases, with 7 bases of the junction left unmatched. Germline V CDR1 and CDR2: SGHRS, YFSETQ. The length of the CDR3 is 16 residues. The chain's CDR3 is CASSLGGTGYGETQYF. CDR3 coding DNA: TGCGCCAGCAGCTTGGGCGGGACAGGGTATGGAGAGACCCAGTACTTC.

This clone has more than one count but fewer than ten. V and J are TRBV4-1 and TRBJ1-2; 7 nucleotides match TRBD1. The J segment lost 3 bases and the V segment lost 2 bases, leaving 3 bases of the junction unmatched. The germline CDR1 and CDR2 sequences are MGHRA and YSYEKL. The CDR3 extends over 14 amino acids. The DNA for the CDR3 is TGCGCCAGCAGCCAACGTCAGGGGGACTATGGCTACACCTTC. Amino acid sequence: CASSQRQGDYGYTF.

V and J are TRBV27 and TRBJ1-4; the D gene is possibly TRBD1 (6 bases). V was trimmed by 5 bases and J by 16 bases, leaving 26 bases between them. Looked up from germline, CDR1 is MNHEY and CDR2 is SMNVEV (reference sequence). There are 15 residues in the CDR3. The CDR3 protein is CASSAYYREADNTFF. CDR3 sequence (DNA): TGTGCCAGCAGTGCCTACTACAGGGAAGCAGATAATACGTTTTTT.

CDR3 sequence reads: CASSLDSSGSGGELFF. The CDR3 DNA reads as TGTGCCAGCAGCTTAGACTCTAGCGGGAGCGGCGGGGAGCTGTTTTTT. V gene TRBV7-6 combines with J gene TRBJ2-2; TRBD2 matches 10 bases. CDR1 and CDR2 (germline): SGHVS, FNYEAQ. The ends lost 1 base at V and 7 bases at J; junction bases unmatched: 6. This CDR3 has 16 residues. The full variable domain, in which reference TRBV7-6 and TRBJ2-2 provide the parts outside the CDR3, is GAGVSQSPRYKVTKRGQDVALRCDPISGHVSLYWYRQALGQGPEFLTYFNYEAQQDKSGLPNDRFSAERPEGSISTLTIQRTEQRDSAMYRCASSLDSSGSGGELFFGEGSRLTVL.

The chain is built from TRBV2 and TRBJ1-2; D gene ambiguous. The CDR3 has 14 amino acids. The V gene lost 1 base and the J gene lost 4 bases, with 10 bases spanning the gap. The germline V gene has CDR1 SNHLY and CDR2 FYNNEI. CDR3 protein: CASSEEAAGYGYTF. The CDR3 coding sequence is TGTGCCAGCAGTGAAGAAGCTGCGGGCTATGGCTACACCTTC.

This clone has only one observation. This chain links TRBV30 with TRBJ1-5, with 8 bases identical to TRBD1. CDR1 is GTSNPN and CDR2 is SVGIG in the germline V gene (reference sequence). The length of the CDR3 is 13 residues. V trimming: 5 bases; J trimming: 5 bases; junction bases outside the gene matches: 5. The CDR3 nucleotides read TGTGCCTGGGACAGGGGAGACGATCAGCCCCAGCATTTT. Translating gives CAWDRGDDQPQHF.

This chain joins TRBV5-1 and TRBJ1-1; D may be TRBD1 (5 bases). Trimming stripped 4 bases from V and 8 bases from J, with 15 bases between. The V gene's germline CDR1 is SGHRS and CDR2 YFSETQ. The CDR3 totals 13 residues. This chain's CDR3 is CASSGFGRGEAFF. DNA of the CDR3: TGCGCCAGCAGCGGGTTTGGGAGGGGCGAAGCTTTCTTT.

The rearrangement joins TRBV30 to TRBJ1-2; 7 bases map to TRBD1. CDR3 length equals 11 residues. Germline CDR1 GTSNPN, CDR2 SVGIG (reference sequence). The junction had 2 bases not matched to a gene; V was cut back by 6 bases and J by 4 bases. CDR3 residues: CACDRVYGYTF. Here the CDR3 DNA reads TGTGCCTGTGACAGGGTCTATGGCTACACCTTC.

V usage is TRBV7-9 and J usage is TRBJ1-2; 11 bases map to TRBD1. Germline CDR1 is SEHNR and CDR2 is FQNEAQ (reference sequence). Unmatched junction bases numbered 12, after V lost 4 bases and J lost 2 bases. The CDR3 covers 18 residues. CDR3 DNA sequence: TGTGCCAGCAGCTCTACCCTTCAGGACAGGGGGCAGAACTATGGCTACACCTTC. Translation gives CASSSTLQDRGQNYGYTF.

In this sample, this clone turned up a few times. This sequence joins TRBV18 and TRBJ1-2, with D tentatively TRBD1 (5 bases). V shed 6 bases and J shed 2 bases, with 13 bases lying between them. Germline V lookup: CDR1 KGHSH, CDR2 LQKENI. The CDR3 length is 14 residues. In DNA, the CDR3 is TGTGCCAGCTCGCCGGGACTTCTGAACTATGGCTACACCTTC. This translates into CASSPGLLNYGYTF.